This T cell receptor (beta chain) came from a study of OX40 agonist ivuxolimab in advanced cancers. Trimming took off 6 bases at V and 8 bases at J, with 20 bases between the two ends. CDR1 and CDR2 from the germline V gene are SNHLY and FYNNEI. The CDR3 is 15 amino acids. Method: immunoSEQ multiplex PCR; TCRdb's copy keeps in-frame clones and lacks some. The sample shows about 83,000 clones, around 85% of them seen only once. This clone was detected only a few times. The rearrangement joins TRBV2 to TRBJ2-4; the D gene is possibly TRBD1 (5 bases). The source was CD4+ or CD8+ T cells sorted from blood, collected in a trial of the OX40 agonist ivuxolimab. The clonotype originates from an adult with an advanced solid tumor such as melanoma, head and neck, liver or kidney cancer. For the CDR3, the DNA is TGTGCCAGCAGGTTCTTCCGTTCAGGGCAGGACATTCAGTACTTC. Its translation is CASRFFRSGQDIQYF. The entire variable domain, with the rest obtained from reference TRBV2 and TRBJ2-4, is as follows: EPEVTQTPSHQVTQMGQEVILRCVPISNHLYFYWYRQILGQKVEFLVSFYNNEISEKSEIFDDQFSVERPDGSNFTLKIRSTKLEDSAMYFCASRFFRSGQDIQYFGAGTRLSVL.